This TCR beta chain was sequenced during a study of T cell responses to AZD1222 COVID-19 vaccine. Study-wide results and limits: Donors in the cohort were predominantly white British and more often female, and clonal diversity was possibly underestimated. The span of vaccine-associated CD4 TCRs extended across spike, with dominance at 160-218 and 743-854. Sampling that yielded the repertoires occurred only after the peak T cell response.

TCRdb keeps only in-frame clones here, not all; method: immunoSEQ multiplex PCR. There are 95,000 to 110,000 clones in the sample; roughly 86% occur only once, and 2.5% to 3.5% lies in the top ten. CDR1 and CDR2 (germline): SGHTA, FQGNSA. Trimming removed 6 bases at V and 2 bases at J, with 7 bases between. The CDR3 covers 12 residues. With respect to this clone: Its antigen is currently unknown.

The sequenced sample was peripheral blood, obtained 28 days after the second dose of the MenACWY control vaccine. The TCR was taken from an adult who received the MenACWY meningococcal vaccine as a control. V is TRBV7-2 and J is TRBJ1-1; D is ambiguous. In DNA, the CDR3 is TGTGCCAGCAGACTCAGAAACACTGAAGCTTTCTTT. Translated: CASRLRNTEAFF.